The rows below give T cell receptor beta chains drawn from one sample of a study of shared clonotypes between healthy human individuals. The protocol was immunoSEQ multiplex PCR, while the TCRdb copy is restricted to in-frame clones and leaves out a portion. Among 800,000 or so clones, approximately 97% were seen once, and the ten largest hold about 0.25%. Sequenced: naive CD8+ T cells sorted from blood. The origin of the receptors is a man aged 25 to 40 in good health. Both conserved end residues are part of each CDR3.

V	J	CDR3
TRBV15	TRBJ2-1	CATRTTGTAYNEQFF
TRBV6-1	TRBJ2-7	CAIPGGEAGEQYF
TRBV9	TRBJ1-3	CASSPQGNTIYF
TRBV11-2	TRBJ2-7	CASSLGVSGREDEQYF
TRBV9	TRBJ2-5	CASSEGLAGGETQYF
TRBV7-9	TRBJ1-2	CASSPLERGGYTF
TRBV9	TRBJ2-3	CASSVGNTDTQYF
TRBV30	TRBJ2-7	CAWRPGNSYEQYF
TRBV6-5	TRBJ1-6	CASSYTGGPLHF
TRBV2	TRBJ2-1	CASTGQYNEQFF
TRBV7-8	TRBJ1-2	CASSPASGTGYTF
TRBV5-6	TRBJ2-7	CASSLGLAGEGYEQYF
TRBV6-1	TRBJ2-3	CASSGFVGTDTQYF
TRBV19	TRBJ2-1	CASSITEYNSYNEQFF
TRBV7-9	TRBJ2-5	CASSRVPPQETQYF
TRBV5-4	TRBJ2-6	CASSLLVGQGVNVLTF
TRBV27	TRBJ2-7	CASSPRGGFYEQYF
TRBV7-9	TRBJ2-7	CASSSGGVSYEQYF
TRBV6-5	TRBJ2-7	CATTGTTYEQYF
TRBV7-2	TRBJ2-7	CASSLAGGRLYEQYF
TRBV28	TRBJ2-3	CASRARDSTDTQYF
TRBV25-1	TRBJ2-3	CASSVGTASTDTQYF
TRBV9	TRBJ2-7	CASSVSASGYEQYF
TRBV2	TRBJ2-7	CASRDLRNEQYF
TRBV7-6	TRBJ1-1	CASSLEAGDTNTEAFF